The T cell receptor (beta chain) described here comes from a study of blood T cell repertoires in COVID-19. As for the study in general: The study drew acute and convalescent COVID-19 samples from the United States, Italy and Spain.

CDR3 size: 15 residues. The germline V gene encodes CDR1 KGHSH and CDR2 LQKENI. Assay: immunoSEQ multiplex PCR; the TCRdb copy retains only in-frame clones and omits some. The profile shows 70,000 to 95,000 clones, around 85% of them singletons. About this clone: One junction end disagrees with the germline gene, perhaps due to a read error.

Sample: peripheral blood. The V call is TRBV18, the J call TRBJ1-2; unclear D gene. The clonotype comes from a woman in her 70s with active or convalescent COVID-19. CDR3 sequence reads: CASSPPGGNNYGYTF. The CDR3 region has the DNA TGTGCCAGCTCCCCACCGGGAGGGAATAACTATGGCTACACCTTC.